This is a list of T cell receptor beta chains from one sample in a study of T cells in Graves' hyperthyroidism and ophthalmopathy. A single record per CDR3 protein comes from TCRdb applying MiXCR to the multiplex PCR reads. This table has 250,000 to 300,000 distinct CDR3 sequences, about 14% appearing once. Sequencing was carried out using blood. These receptors were obtained from a woman aged 25 to 39 with Graves' hyperthyroidism that later progressed to Graves' ophthalmopathy. Each CDR3 is given with its conserved first and last residue. Each record gives: CDR3 DNA, CDR3 protein, clone size, V gene, J gene, D gene. The D gene is left open where the match is weak. Size is stated for part of the rows, as once, few or many counts, or as a class when the clone is expanded.

TGTGCCAGCAGTACCAACACAGGGGGCATTGGCTACACCTTC,CASSTNTGGIGYTF,many,TRBV6-1,TRBJ1-2,TRBD1
TGTGCCACCAGCAGAGTCTCTAGCGGTGAGCAGTTCTTC,CATSRVSSGEQFF,many,TRBV15,TRBJ2-1,TRBD2
TGTGCCATCAGTGAGTTTCAGACGAATGAGCAGTTCTTC,CAISEFQTNEQFF,few,TRBV10-3,TRBJ2-1,NA
TGTGCCAGCAGCTACGATGGGCAGTTCTCTGGAAACACCATATATTTT,CASSYDGQFSGNTIYF,many,TRBV7-9,TRBJ1-3,NA
TGTGCCTGGAGCCCAGGGCTAGCGGACAACAATGAGCAGTTCTTC,CAWSPGLADNNEQFF,many,TRBV30,TRBJ2-1,TRBD2
TGCAGCGTTCTGAGAGGATTTGACGGCTACGAGCAGTACTTC,CSVLRGFDGYEQYF,NA,TRBV29-1,TRBJ2-7,NA
TGCAGTGCTAGTAGCAGGGTAGTAACCTACGAGCAGTACTTC,CSASSRVVTYEQYF,many,TRBV20-1,TRBJ2-7,NA
TGTGCCAGCAGGCCCACAGGGGGGAGAATAGGCAAAAACATTCAGTACTTC,CASRPTGGRIGKNIQYF,many,TRBV27,TRBJ2-4,TRBD1
TGCGCCAGCGGTCATAAAGGTTACACCGGGGAGCTGTTTTTT,CASGHKGYTGELFF,few,TRBV4-1,TRBJ2-2,NA
TGTGCCAGTAGTTCATCCCTGGGGGACTATGGCTACACCTTC,CASSSSLGDYGYTF,few,TRBV19,TRBJ1-2,NA
TGTGCCAGCAGTCCCCCGGGACAGGGAGGAGAGACCCAGTACTTC,CASSPPGQGGETQYF,NA,TRBV6-2/TRBV6-3,TRBJ2-5,TRBD1
TGTGCCAGCAGCTCGGGGGGGACTAGCGGGAGGACAGATACGCAGTATTTT,CASSSGGTSGRTDTQYF,many,TRBV7-2,TRBJ2-3,TRBD2
TGTGCCGGTAGTAAACAACCAGGGACAGACAATCAGCCCCAGCATTTT,CAGSKQPGTDNQPQHF,NA,TRBV19,TRBJ1-5,TRBD1
TGTGCCAGCCTCTATTCAGGGCGGGATGAGCAGTTCTTC,CASLYSGRDEQFF,many,TRBV6-1,TRBJ2-1,NA
TGTGCCAGCAGCCGAGGTCCCGAGCAGTACTTC,CASSRGPEQYF,many,TRBV28,TRBJ2-7,NA
TGCAGTGCTAAATACAGGGACCTTACCTACGAGCAGTACTTC,CSAKYRDLTYEQYF,many,TRBV20-1,TRBJ2-7,NA
TGTGCCAGCAGTCCCGGTGGCAGTAGCAATCAGCCCCAGCATTTT,CASSPGGSSNQPQHF,many,TRBV12-3/TRBV12-4,TRBJ1-5,NA
TGTGCCAGCAGTGTACAGGGCCCTCGCTATGGCTACACCTTC,CASSVQGPRYGYTF,NA,TRBV6-1,TRBJ1-2,NA
TGTGCCAGTAGTGGAAGGACTAGCGGCCCCACAGATACGCAGTATTTT,CASSGRTSGPTDTQYF,few,TRBV19,TRBJ2-3,TRBD2
TGTGCCAGTAGTATGGGACAGGGTAACACTGAAGCTTTCTTT,CASSMGQGNTEAFF,many,TRBV19,TRBJ1-1,TRBD1
TGCAGCGTTCAAGACAATGAGCAGTTCTTC,CSVQDNEQFF,NA,TRBV29-1,TRBJ2-1,NA
TGTGCCAGCAGCTTACGGACTAGCGGGAGAAAATCCGGGGAGCTGTTTTTT,CASSLRTSGRKSGELFF,NA,TRBV5-8,TRBJ2-2,TRBD2